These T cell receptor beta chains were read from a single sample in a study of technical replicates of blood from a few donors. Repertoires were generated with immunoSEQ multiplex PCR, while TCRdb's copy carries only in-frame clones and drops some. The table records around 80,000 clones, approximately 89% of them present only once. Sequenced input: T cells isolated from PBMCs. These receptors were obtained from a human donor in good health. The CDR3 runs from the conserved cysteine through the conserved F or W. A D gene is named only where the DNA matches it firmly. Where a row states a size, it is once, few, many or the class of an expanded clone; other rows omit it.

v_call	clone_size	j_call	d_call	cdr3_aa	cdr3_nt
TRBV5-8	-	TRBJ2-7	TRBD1	CASSRGQGNSYEQYF	TGTGCCAGCAGCCGGGGACAGGGGAATTCCTACGAGCAGTACTTC
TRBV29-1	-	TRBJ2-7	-	CSAAYRDNYEQYF	TGCAGCGCTGCATACAGGGATAACTACGAGCAGTACTTC
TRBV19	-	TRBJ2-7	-	CASSVPGTEYKYF	TGTGCCAGTAGTGTTCCCGGGACTGAGTATAAGTACTTC
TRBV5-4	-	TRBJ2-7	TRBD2	CASSRTSGNPPEQYF	TGTGCCAGCAGCAGGACTAGCGGGAACCCCCCCGAGCAGTACTTC
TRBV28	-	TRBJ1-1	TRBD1	CASRKTGGGNTEAFF	TGTGCCAGCAGGAAGACAGGGGGCGGGAACACTGAAGCTTTCTTT
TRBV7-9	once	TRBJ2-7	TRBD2	CASSLKGLAETPYEQYF	TGTGCCAGCAGCTTAAAGGGACTAGCGGAAACTCCCTACGAGCAGTACTTC
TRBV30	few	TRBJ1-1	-	CAWSRRADTEAFF	TGTGCCTGGAGTAGGAGGGCGGACACTGAAGCTTTCTTT
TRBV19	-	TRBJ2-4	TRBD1	CASSNIPGQGKNIQYF	TGTGCCAGTAGCAACATTCCGGGACAGGGCAAAAACATTCAGTACTTC
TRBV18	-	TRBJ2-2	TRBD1	CASSPKDRGPNTGELFF	TGTGCCAGCTCACCGAAGGACAGGGGACCGAACACCGGGGAGCTGTTTTTT
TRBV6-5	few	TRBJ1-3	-	CASWRGSGNTIYF	TGTGCCAGCTGGCGGGGCTCTGGAAACACCATATATTTT
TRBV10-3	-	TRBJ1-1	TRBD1	CAMGDRGETEAFF	TGTGCCATGGGGGACAGAGGAGAAACTGAAGCTTTCTTT
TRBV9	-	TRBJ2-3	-	CASSVVDTDTQYF	TGTGCCAGCAGCGTAGTAGACACAGATACGCAGTATTTT
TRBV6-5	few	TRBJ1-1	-	CASSYSQKGFSWAFF	TGTGCCAGCAGTTACTCGCAAAAGGGGTTTTCATGGGCTTTCTTT
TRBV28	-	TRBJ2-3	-	CASSLPPHTDTQYF	TGTGCCAGCAGTTTACCCCCACACACAGATACGCAGTATTTT
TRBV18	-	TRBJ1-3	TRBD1	CASSPIPGTGVAGNTIYF	TGTGCCAGCTCACCGATTCCCGGGACAGGGGTCGCTGGAAACACCATATATTTT
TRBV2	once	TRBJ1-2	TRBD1	CASTIGQAYGYTF	TGTGCCAGCACGATCGGACAGGCCTATGGCTACACCTTC
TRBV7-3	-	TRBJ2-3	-	CASSSAGEDTQYF	TGTGCCAGCAGCTCGGCAGGGGAAGATACGCAGTATTTT
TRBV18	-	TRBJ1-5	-	CASSPPQGMVNQPQHF	TGTGCCAGCTCACCACCGCAGGGGATGGTCAATCAGCCCCAGCATTTT
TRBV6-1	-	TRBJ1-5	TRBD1	CASTTGGFYNQPQHF	TGTGCCAGCACAACAGGGGGCTTTTACAATCAGCCCCAGCATTTT
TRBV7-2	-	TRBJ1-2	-	CASSLIQDPYGYTF	TGTGCCAGCAGCTTGATACAGGATCCCTATGGCTACACCTTC
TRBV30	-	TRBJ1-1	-	CAWSSGGNTEAFF	TGTGCCTGGAGTTCGGGGGGGAACACTGAAGCTTTCTTT
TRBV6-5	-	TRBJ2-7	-	CASTTGTMYEQYF	TGTGCCAGCACCACCGGGACAATGTACGAGCAGTACTTC
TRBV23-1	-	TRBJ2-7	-	CASSTSGFSYEQYF	TGCGCCAGCAGTACCTCGGGGTTCTCCTACGAGCAGTACTTC
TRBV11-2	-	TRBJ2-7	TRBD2	CASSLEQGLAKIF	TGTGCCAGCAGCTTAGAGCAGGGACTAGCTAAAATCTTC
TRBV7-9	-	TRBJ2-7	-	CASSLRDRPYEQYF	TGTGCCAGCAGCTTGCGGGACAGACCCTACGAGCAGTACTTC
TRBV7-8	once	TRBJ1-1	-	CASSPAEMNTEAFF	TGTGCCAGCAGTCCTGCGGAGATGAACACTGAAGCTTTCTTT
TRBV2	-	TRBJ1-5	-	CASTVEGGYQPQHF	TGTGCCAGCACTGTGGAGGGGGGGTATCAGCCCCAGCATTTT
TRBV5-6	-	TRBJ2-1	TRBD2	CASSLELAGGTNWFF	TGTGCCAGCAGCTTGGAACTAGCGGGAGGAACCAATTGGTTCTTC